This note documents a single T cell receptor beta chain sequence. Its antigen is currently unknown. This sample is drawn from a study of CD8 T cells in Susac syndrome. General observations from the study: Only a relatively small number of individuals were included in the TCR sequencing and HLA analysis.

Germline CDR1 is SQVTM and CDR2 is ANQGSEA. The CDR3 has 12 residues. The V and J ends lost 4 bases and 8 bases respectively, with 14 bases between them. High-throughput TCR beta sequencing covered peripheral CD8+ and CD4+ T cells. RNA was extracted with the RNeasy kit, and a quantity of 0.5 to 1 ug was reverse transcribed using random hexamers. From the immunoSEQ multiplex PCR reads, TCRdb called clonotypes with MiXCR, one entry per CDR3 protein. The sample records 120,000 or so distinct CDR3 sequences, roughly 94% being singletons. This receptor was identified in a human donor with multiple sclerosis. V usage is TRBV29-1 and J usage is TRBJ1-2; maybe TRBD1 (6 bases). Sequences were obtained from CD4+ T cells from PBMCs. As DNA, the CDR3 is TGCAGCGTTGGACAGGACTCTTGGGGCTACACCTTC. This gives the protein CSVGQDSWGYTF. The entire variable domain, with the rest obtained from reference TRBV29-1 and TRBJ1-2, is as follows: SAVISQKPSRDICQRGTSLTIQCQVDSQVTMMFWYRQQPGQSLTLIATANQGSEATYESGFVIDKFPISRPNLTFSTLTVSNMSPEDSSIYLCSVGQDSWGYTFGSGTRLTVV.